This T cell receptor beta chain is drawn from a study of OX40 agonist ivuxolimab in advanced cancers. Study summary: Three patients had partial responses: one hepatocellular carcinoma, two cutaneous melanoma. Study-level results: Mean expanded clone counts were higher in CD8+ than CD4+ T cells.

Points on this clone: The antigen remains unidentified.

Assay used: immunoSEQ multiplex PCR; TCRdb lists only in-frame clones, some missing. The sample comprises under 100,000 clones, more than 85% of which are singletons, and 2% to 3% rests with the top ten. This CDR3 has 16 amino acids. The germline CDR1 and CDR2 sequences are SGHNT and YYREEE (reference sequence). V dropped 0 bases and J dropped 7 bases, with 17 bases sitting between them. Sequencing was performed on CD4+ or CD8+ T cells sorted from blood, taken in a trial of the OX40 agonist ivuxolimab. V and J are TRBV5-4 and TRBJ1-5; D might be TRBD1 (6 bases). The sequence came from an adult with an advanced solid tumor such as melanoma, head and neck, liver or kidney cancer. The CDR3 DNA reads as TGTGCCAGCAGCTTGGATGGGGGCCACTCGGGGCAGCCCCAGCATTTT. Translating gives CASSLDGGHSGQPQHF.